The 14 T cell receptor beta chains in this list originate from one sample, sequenced in a study of Ad26.COV2.S vaccination and SARS-CoV-2 variants. Repertoires were generated with immunoSEQ multiplex PCR, while TCRdb's copy carries only in-frame clones and drops some. The sample carries some 390,000 clones, less than 90% recorded once. Noted treatment: over 15 received Ad26.COV2.S at low or high dose, single or two shots; 5 received placebo; per-sample allocation not given. Following the first vaccine or placebo injection, samples were taken on day 63. The sequencing here drew on peripheral blood, taken in a trial of Ad26.COV2.S vaccine versus placebo. Receptors were obtained from a person between 18 and 59 years old who received the Ad26.COV2.S COVID-19 vaccine or a placebo.

V gene TRBV6-2 or TRBV6-3 combines with J gene TRBJ1-2; possible D gene TRBD1, 5 bases. Trimming removed 5 bases from V and 9 bases from J, with 19 bases in between. The germline V gene encodes CDR1 MNHEY and CDR2 SVGEGT. CDR3 length equals 14 residues. CDR3 loop: CASSPAGVTFRYTF. The DNA of the CDR3 is TGTGCCAGCAGTCCCGCGGGGGTGACGTTTCGCTACACCTTC.

This clone was observed a handful of times. The chain links TRBV5-6 to TRBJ2-2; TRBD1 agrees at 7 bases. Germline trimming cut 4 bases from V and 6 bases from J; bases unmatched to any gene: 12. This CDR3 contains 16 residues. The germline V gene has CDR1 SGHDT and CDR2 YYEEEE. This CDR3 is CASSPPEGGGAGELFF. The CDR3 DNA sequence: TGTGCCAGCAGCCCCCCGGAAGGGGGCGGTGCCGGGGAGCTGTTTTTT.

The V gene is TRBV5-4, the J gene TRBJ2-7; maybe TRBD1 (5 bases). The germline CDR1 and CDR2 sequences are SGHNT and YYREEE (reference sequence). The CDR3 contains 12 residues. The V gene lost 1 base and the J gene lost 5 bases, with 7 bases spanning the gap. DNA of the CDR3: TGTGCCAGCAGCTTGCTGGGGCACGAGCAGTACTTC. Protein product: CASSLLGHEQYF.

This chain uses TRBV15 with TRBJ2-2, with D perhaps TRBD1 (5 bases). V was clipped by 4 bases and J by 1 base, with 16 bases between them. CDR3 length: 17 residues. The germline gives CDR1 LNHNV, CDR2 YYDKDF (reference sequence). CDR3 DNA sequence: TGTGCCACCAGCACCAACTTCGACAGAGAGAACACCGGGGAGCTGTTTTTT. It codes for CATSTNFDRENTGELFF.

V usage is TRBV28 and J usage is TRBJ1-2; D gene uncertain. The V end was cut by 1 base, the J end by 7 bases, with 22 bases between. Germline values: CDR1 MDHEN, CDR2 SYDVKM. CDR3 length: 17 amino acids. The CDR3 spells CASSLFDAQATRGGYTF. The CDR3 region has the DNA TGTGCCAGCAGTTTATTTGATGCCCAGGCAACTCGGGGTGGCTACACCTTC.

A single count supports this clone. The V and J genes are TRBV5-1 and TRBJ2-1; no definite D call. Germline V gene sequence: CDR1 SGHRS, CDR2 YFSETQ. The CDR3 loop spans 11 amino acids. V was pared by 0 bases and J by 13 bases, with 8 bases between. This chain's CDR3 is CASSLDTYQFF. Written as DNA, the CDR3 is TGCGCCAGCAGCTTGGATACGTACCAGTTCTTC.

The CDR3 here is CASSLALGQRAKNIQYF. In DNA, the CDR3 is TGTGCCAGCAGCTTAGCTTTGGGACAGAGGGCCAAAAACATTCAGTACTTC. V usage is TRBV7-2 and J usage is TRBJ2-4; 7 bases agree with TRBD1. The CDR3 totals 17 residues. Germline loops: CDR1 SGHTA, CDR2 FQGNSA. The V segment lost 0 bases and the J segment 1 base; nucleotides outside the gene matches: 6.

The chain employs TRBV25-1 and TRBJ1-6; unclear D gene. Germline-derived CDR1 and CDR2 are MGHDK and SYGVNS. Trimming took off 3 bases at V and 13 bases at J, with 13 bases between the two ends. CDR3 size: 13 residues. CDR3: CASSELAGGPLHF. CDR3 bases: TGTGCCAGCAGTGAGTTGGCAGGTGGCCCCCTCCACTTT.

The chain joins TRBV6-2 or TRBV6-3 to TRBJ2-2; a possible D gene is TRBD2 (6 bases). The CDR3 contains 16 residues. In germline, CDR1 is MNHEY, CDR2 SVGEGT. V lost 5 bases and J lost 5, with 18 bases in between. The CDR3 sequence: CASSDPDGGWTGELFF. The CDR3 DNA is TGTGCCAGCAGTGACCCGGACGGAGGGTGGACCGGGGAGCTGTTTTTT.

V gene TRBV5-1 combines with J gene TRBJ2-1; no clear D gene. CDR1 and CDR2 from the germline V gene are SGHRS and YFSETQ. This CDR3 is built from 14 residues. The V and J ends lost 0 bases and 9 bases respectively, with 13 bases between them. The CDR3 loop reads CASSLGRAGIEQFF. The CDR3 region has the DNA TGCGCCAGCAGCTTGGGCCGGGCCGGAATTGAGCAGTTCTTC. Complete variable domain (other parts from reference TRBV5-1 and TRBJ2-1): KAGVTQTPRYLIKTRGQQVTLSCSPISGHRSVSWYQQTPGQGLQFLFEYFSETQRNKGNFPGRFSGRQFSNSRSEMNVSTLELGDSALYLCASSLGRAGIEQFFGPGTRLTVL.

The chain couples TRBV5-4 to TRBJ2-5, with unresolved D. Germline V gives CDR1 SGHNT, CDR2 YYREEE (reference sequence). V lost 1 base to trimming and J lost 1 base, with 5 bases between them. The CDR3 extends over 13 amino acids. The CDR3 sequence is CASSLKVQETQYF. The CDR3, as DNA: TGTGCCAGCAGCTTGAAGGTCCAAGAGACCCAGTACTTC. The full variable domain, its missing parts supplied by reference TRBV5-4 and TRBJ2-5, is ETGVTQSPTHLIKTRGQQVTLRCSSQSGHNTVSWYQQALGQGPQFIFQYYREEENGRGNFPPRFSGLQFPNYSSELNVNALELDDSALYLCASSLKVQETQYFGPGTRLLVL.

This chain uses TRBV10-3 with TRBJ2-7; no firm D call. CDR1 and CDR2 from the germline V gene are ENHRY and SYGVKD. The CDR3 contains 15 residues. V gave up 2 bases and J gave up 1 base, with 12 bases separating them. The CDR3 DNA is TGTGCCATCAGTGAGACTCTACAGAGATCCTACGAGCAGTACTTC. Its translation is CAISETLQRSYEQYF.

This clone was counted once. The CDR3 loop reads CASSLVVQGQFSEAFF. CDR3 sequence (DNA): TGTGCCAGCAGCTTAGTCGTCCAGGGCCAATTTTCGGAAGCTTTCTTT. The gene calls are TRBV7-6 and TRBJ1-1; TRBD1 is a possible D gene (5 bases). V was trimmed by 1 base and J by 8 bases, leaving 20 bases between them. Germline CDR1 is SGHVS and CDR2 is FNYEAQ. The CDR3 sequence is 16 residues long. The full variable domain, its missing parts supplied by reference TRBV7-6 and TRBJ1-1, is GAGVSQSPRYKVTKRGQDVALRCDPISGHVSLYWYRQALGQGPEFLTYFNYEAQQDKSGLPNDRFSAERPEGSISTLTIQRTEQRDSAMYRCASSLVVQGQFSEAFFGQGTRLTVV.

The chain combines TRBV7-9 with TRBJ2-7; D is unclear. The CDR3 is 11 amino acids. The V end lost 2 bases, the J end lost 8 bases, and 7 bases lay between the germline ends. CDR1 and CDR2 from the germline V gene are SEHNR and FQNEAQ (reference sequence). CDR3: CASSLSPQQYF. DNA of the CDR3: TGTGCCAGCAGCTTATCCCCTCAGCAGTACTTC.